The rows below give T cell receptor beta chains drawn from one sample of a study of CD8 T cells in ankylosing spondylitis. One entry per CDR3 protein, called by TCRdb with MiXCR from the 5' RACE reads. The sample shows 150,000 or so distinct CDR3 sequences, 30% to 40% of them seen only once. Sequencing was performed on synovial fluid, either unsorted or a sorted T cell fraction (not recorded which). Source of these receptors: a male donor with ankylosing spondylitis. Each CDR3 is given without its conserved first and last residue. Not all rows give a size; the values are once, few, many and, for expanded clones, a class.

abundance,v_gene,CDR3aa
few,TRBV12-3/TRBV12-4,ASSLGGRAGELF
NA,TRBV11-2,ASSTMERGGLRTDTQY
NA,TRBV5-1,ASSSTTGANTEAF
NA,TRBV3-1,ASSRTGTGEQY
once,TRBV28,ASSSPSRGRGAEAF
NA,TRBV20-1,SARARLALHRAIDNEQF
NA,TRBV12-3/TRBV12-4,ASSSPALAGTGRYNEQF
NA,TRBV18,ASSPTGLSYNEQF
NA,TRBV20-1,SARGAPGGEQY
NA,TRBV18,ASSPLGSGGLGEQF
NA,TRBV7-9,ASSFTAPGTGFYEQY
NA,TRBV12-3/TRBV12-4,ASSLQGPHTEAF
once,TRBV18,ASSPGLAGLDEQF
NA,TRBV2,ASSADLGDTQY
NA,TRBV20-1,SARGDGTGGNSPLH
once,TRBV6-1,ASTPREGNYGYT
NA,TRBV3-1,ASSQGGKNIQY
many,TRBV28,ASSSGLAGRSYEQY
NA,TRBV5-6,ASSLPGQDAF
NA,TRBV12-3/TRBV12-4,ASSPWTNEQF
NA,TRBV28,ASSLWDSNQPQH
NA,TRBV6-2/TRBV6-3,ASSYGGGGYEQY
many,TRBV12-3/TRBV12-4,ASSKPLTGETQY
NA,TRBV29-1,SVGAEPSGANVLT
few,TRBV6-1,ASSEGQGRWAEAF
NA,TRBV10-3,AISEEAFPTDTQY
NA,TRBV11-2,ASSLGSSSGSIVETQY
NA,TRBV12-3/TRBV12-4,ASRSGYMNTEAF
NA,TRBV2,ASSEHTSGKTQY
NA,TRBV12-3/TRBV12-4,ASSTEWAGQY
few,TRBV12-3/TRBV12-4,ASSTQLGANVLT
few,TRBV11-2,ASSRQGEGPSSYEQY
many,TRBV12-3/TRBV12-4,ASRNTWTGELF
NA,TRBV4-1,ASSQGLLGAEQF
NA,TRBV28,ASSRGPYEQY
NA,TRBV5-1,ASSPGQGHSYEQY
NA,TRBV5-1,ASSFSGTDYNEQF
NA,TRBV5-1,ASSLSGLDTQY
few,TRBV21-1,ASTERRYSGNTIY
few,TRBV7-2,ASKLGEPSGKNTEAF
few,TRBV20-1,SARPHGGSSYNEQF
few,TRBV21-1,ASSKGVREGTQY
few,TRBV12-3/TRBV12-4,ASSLASGRARETQY
NA,TRBV12-3/TRBV12-4,ASSFLGYGYT
NA,TRBV7-3,ASSLGTPSYNEQF
few,TRBV5-1,ASSPKTSGRVDEQF
many,TRBV28,ASSYQSLGYNEQF
NA,TRBV5-1,ASSRTGENYGYT